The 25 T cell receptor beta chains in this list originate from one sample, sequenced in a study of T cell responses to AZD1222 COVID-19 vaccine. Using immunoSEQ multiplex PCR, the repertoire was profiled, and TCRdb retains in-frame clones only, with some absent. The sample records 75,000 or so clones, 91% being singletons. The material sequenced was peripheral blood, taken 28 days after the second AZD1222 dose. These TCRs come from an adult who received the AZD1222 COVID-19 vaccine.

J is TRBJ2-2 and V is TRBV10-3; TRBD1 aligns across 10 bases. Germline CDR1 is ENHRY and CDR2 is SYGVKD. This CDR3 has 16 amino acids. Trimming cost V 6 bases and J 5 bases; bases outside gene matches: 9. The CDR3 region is CAISTTDRGSTGELFF. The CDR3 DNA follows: TGTGCCATCAGCACCACGGACAGGGGGTCAACCGGGGAGCTGTTTTTT.

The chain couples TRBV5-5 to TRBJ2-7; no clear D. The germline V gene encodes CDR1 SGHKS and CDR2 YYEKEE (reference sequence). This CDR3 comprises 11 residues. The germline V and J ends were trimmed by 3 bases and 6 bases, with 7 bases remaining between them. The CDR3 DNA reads TGTGCCAGCAGCTGGGCCAGCGAGCAGTACTTC. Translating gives CASSWASEQYF.

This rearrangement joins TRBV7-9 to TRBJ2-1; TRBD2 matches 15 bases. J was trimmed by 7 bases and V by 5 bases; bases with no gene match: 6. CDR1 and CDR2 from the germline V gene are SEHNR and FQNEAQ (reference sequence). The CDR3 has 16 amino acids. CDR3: CASSPGLAGGFNEQFF. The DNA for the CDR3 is TGTGCCAGCAGCCCCGGACTAGCGGGAGGGTTTAATGAGCAGTTCTTC. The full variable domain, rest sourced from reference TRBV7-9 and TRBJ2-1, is DTGVSQNPRHKITKRGQNVTFRCDPISEHNRLYWYRQTLGQGPEFLTYFQNEAQLEKSRLLSDRFSAERPKGSFSTLEIQRTEQGDSAMYLCASSPGLAGGFNEQFFGPGTRLTVL.

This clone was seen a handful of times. Written as DNA, the CDR3 is TGTGCCAGCAGCGGAGGGGATTACCAACAGCCCCAGCATTTT. As protein: CASSGGDYQQPQHF. This sequence joins TRBV9 and TRBJ1-5; D might be TRBD1 (5 bases). Looked up from germline, CDR1 is SGDLS and CDR2 is YYNGEE. The CDR3 runs to 14 residues. V was cut by 3 bases and J by 7 bases, with 14 bases left in between.

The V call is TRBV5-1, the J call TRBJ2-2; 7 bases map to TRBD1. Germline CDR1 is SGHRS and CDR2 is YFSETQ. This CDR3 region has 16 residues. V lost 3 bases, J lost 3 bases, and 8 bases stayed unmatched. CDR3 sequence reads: CASSSSRTGHTGELFF. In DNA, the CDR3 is TGCGCCAGCAGCTCAAGCAGGACAGGCCACACCGGGGAGCTGTTTTTT.

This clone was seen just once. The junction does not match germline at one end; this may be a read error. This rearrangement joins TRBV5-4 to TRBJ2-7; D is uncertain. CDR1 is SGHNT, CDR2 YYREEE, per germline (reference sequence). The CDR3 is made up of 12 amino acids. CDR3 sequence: CASSSYSDEQYF. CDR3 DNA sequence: TGTGCCAGCAGCTCATACTCCGACGAGCAGTACTTC.

CDR3 residues: CASRPPPSQGTYEQYF. The CDR3 DNA reads as TGTGCCAGCAGGCCCCCCCCATCACAGGGGACCTACGAGCAGTACTTC. V gene TRBV28 combines with J gene TRBJ2-7, with 7 bases aligning to TRBD1. CDR3 length: 16 amino acids. CDR1 and CDR2 (germline): MDHEN, SYDVKM. The J segment lost 2 bases and the V segment lost 6 bases, leaving 13 bases of the junction unmatched.

The CDR3 is CASSPGGGEETQYF. In DNA, the CDR3 is TGTGCCAGCAGCCCGGGGGGTGGCGAAGAGACCCAGTACTTC. The V call is TRBV7-9, the J call TRBJ2-5, with 7 positions matching TRBD2. Germline CDR1 and CDR2: SEHNR and FQNEAQ (reference sequence). The CDR3 runs to 14 residues. J lost 3 bases, V lost 5 bases, and 6 bases had no gene match.

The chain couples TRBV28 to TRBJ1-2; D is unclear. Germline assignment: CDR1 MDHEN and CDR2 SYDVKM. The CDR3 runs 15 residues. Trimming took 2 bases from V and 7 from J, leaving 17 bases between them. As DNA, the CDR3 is TGTGCCAGCAGTTTACGGGAGGGATTCCGTAGTGGCTACACCTTC. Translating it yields CASSLREGFRSGYTF.

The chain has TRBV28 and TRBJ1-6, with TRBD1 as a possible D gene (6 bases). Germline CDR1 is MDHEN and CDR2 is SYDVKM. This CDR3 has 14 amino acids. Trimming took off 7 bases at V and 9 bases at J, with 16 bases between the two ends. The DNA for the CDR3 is TGTGCCAGCACTCAAAAGGGGGGGATTTCACCCCTCCACTTT. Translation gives CASTQKGGISPLHF.

The CDR3 DNA follows: TGTGCCAGCAGAGCCCCGGGACACAGGGGTTCACCCCTCCACTTT. Translation gives CASRAPGHRGSPLHF. The chain employs TRBV6-5 and TRBJ1-6, with TRBD1 identical over 7 bases. Germline V gene lookup returns CDR1 MNHEY and CDR2 SVGAGI. The length of the CDR3 is 15 residues. The J segment lost 9 bases and the V segment lost 6 bases, leaving 11 bases of the junction unmatched.

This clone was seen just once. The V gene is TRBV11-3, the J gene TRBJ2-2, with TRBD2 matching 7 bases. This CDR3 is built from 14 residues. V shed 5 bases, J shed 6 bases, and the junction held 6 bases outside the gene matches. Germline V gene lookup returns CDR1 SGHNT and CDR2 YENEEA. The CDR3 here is CASSRRLAAGELFF. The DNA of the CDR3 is TGTGCCAGCAGCCGAAGACTAGCTGCCGGGGAGCTGTTTTTT.

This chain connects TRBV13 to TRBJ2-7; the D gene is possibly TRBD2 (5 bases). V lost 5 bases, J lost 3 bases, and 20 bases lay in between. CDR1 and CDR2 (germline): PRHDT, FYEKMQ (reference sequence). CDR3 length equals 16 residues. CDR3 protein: CASSVSGSLSFYEQYF. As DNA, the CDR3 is TGTGCCAGCAGCGTATCGGGGAGCTTAAGCTTCTACGAGCAGTACTTC.

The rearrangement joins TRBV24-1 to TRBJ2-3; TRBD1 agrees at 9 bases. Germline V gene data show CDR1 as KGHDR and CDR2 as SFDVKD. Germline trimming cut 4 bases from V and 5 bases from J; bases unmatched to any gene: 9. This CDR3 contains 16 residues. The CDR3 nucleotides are TGTGCCACCAGTGAGGGGGACAGGGTTATACTAGATACGCAGTATTTT. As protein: CATSEGDRVILDTQYF.

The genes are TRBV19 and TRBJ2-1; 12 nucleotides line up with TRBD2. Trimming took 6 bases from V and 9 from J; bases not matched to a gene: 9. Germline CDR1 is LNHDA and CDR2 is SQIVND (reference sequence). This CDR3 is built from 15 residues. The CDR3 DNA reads TGTGCCAGTAGGAAAGGGACTAGCGGGTGGGGTGAGCAGTTCTTC. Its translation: CASRKGTSGWGEQFF.

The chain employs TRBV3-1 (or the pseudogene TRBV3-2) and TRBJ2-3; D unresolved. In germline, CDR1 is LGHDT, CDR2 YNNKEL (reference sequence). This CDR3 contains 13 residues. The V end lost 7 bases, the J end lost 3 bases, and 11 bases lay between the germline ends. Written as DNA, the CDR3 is TGTGCCAGCACGCAGGTCGGGACAGATACGCAGTATTTT. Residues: CASTQVGTDTQYF.

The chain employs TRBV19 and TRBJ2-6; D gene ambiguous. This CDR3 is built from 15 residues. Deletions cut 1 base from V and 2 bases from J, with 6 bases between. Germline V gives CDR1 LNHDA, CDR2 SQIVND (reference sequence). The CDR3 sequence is CASSIGYTGANVLTF. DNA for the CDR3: TGTGCCAGTAGTATAGGGTATACTGGGGCCAACGTCCTGACTTTC. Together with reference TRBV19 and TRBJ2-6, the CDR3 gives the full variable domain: DGGITQSPKYLFRKEGQNVTLSCEQNLNHDAMYWYRQDPGQGLRLIYYSQIVNDFQKGDIAEGYSVSREKKESFPLTVTSAQKNPTAFYLCASSIGYTGANVLTFGAGSRLTVL.

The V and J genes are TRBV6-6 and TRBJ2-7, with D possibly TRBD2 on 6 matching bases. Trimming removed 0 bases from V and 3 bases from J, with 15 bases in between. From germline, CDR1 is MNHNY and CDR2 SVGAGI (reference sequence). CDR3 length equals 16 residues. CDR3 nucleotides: TGTGCCAGCAGTTACTCGCCGACTAGGGACCTCTACGAGCAGTACTTC. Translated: CASSYSPTRDLYEQYF.

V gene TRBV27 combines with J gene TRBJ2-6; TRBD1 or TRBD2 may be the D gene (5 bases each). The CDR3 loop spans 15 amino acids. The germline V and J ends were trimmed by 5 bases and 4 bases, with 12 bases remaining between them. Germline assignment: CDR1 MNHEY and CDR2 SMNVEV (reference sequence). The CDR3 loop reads CASSPPGAGANVLTF. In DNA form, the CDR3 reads TGTGCCAGCAGTCCCCCCGGGGCCGGGGCCAACGTCCTGACTTTC.

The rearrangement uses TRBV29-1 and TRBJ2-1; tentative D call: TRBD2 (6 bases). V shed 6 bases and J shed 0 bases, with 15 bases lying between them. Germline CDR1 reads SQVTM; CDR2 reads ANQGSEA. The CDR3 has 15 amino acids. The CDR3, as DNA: TGCAGCGTAGGGCGGGAACGGAGCTCCTACAATGAGCAGTTCTTC. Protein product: CSVGRERSSYNEQFF.

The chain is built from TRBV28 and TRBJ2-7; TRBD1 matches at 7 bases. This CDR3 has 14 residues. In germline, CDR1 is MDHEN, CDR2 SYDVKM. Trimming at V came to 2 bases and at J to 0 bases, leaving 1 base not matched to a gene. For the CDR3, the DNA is TGTGCCAGCAGTTTAGGGACAGTCTCCTACGAGCAGTACTTC. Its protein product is CASSLGTVSYEQYF.

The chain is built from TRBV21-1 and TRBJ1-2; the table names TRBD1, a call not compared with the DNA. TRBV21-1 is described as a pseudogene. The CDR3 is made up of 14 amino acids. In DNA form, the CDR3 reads TGTGCCAGCAGCAAATGTCCCCCAAACTATGGCTACACCTTC. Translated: CASSKCPPNYGYTF.

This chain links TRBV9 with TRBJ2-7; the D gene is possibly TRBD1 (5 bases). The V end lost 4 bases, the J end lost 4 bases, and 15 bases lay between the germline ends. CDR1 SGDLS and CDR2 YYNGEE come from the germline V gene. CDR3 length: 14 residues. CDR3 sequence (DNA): TGTGCCAGCAGCTCAGGGCCCTTTTCGTACGAGCAGTACTTC. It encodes CASSSGPFSYEQYF.

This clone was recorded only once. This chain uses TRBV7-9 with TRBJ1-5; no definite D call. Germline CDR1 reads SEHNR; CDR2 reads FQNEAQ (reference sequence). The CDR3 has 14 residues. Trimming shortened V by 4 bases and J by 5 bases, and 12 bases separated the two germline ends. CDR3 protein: CASSSVGRDQPQHF. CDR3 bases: TGTGCCAGCAGCTCGGTCGGACGGGATCAGCCCCAGCATTTT.

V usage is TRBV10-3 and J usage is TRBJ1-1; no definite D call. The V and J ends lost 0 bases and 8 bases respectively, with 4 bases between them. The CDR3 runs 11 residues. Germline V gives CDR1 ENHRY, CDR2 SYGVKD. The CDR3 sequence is CAISESREAFF. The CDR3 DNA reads TGTGCCATCAGTGAGTCGAGGGAAGCTTTCTTT.